Listed below are T cell receptor beta chains from one sample, sequenced in a study of PD-1 blockade in classical Hodgkin lymphoma. Here immunoSEQ multiplex PCR was the method, and the copy in TCRdb shows in-frame clones only, minus some. The table includes about 41,000 clones, approximately 80% detected once. Sequenced here: peripheral blood mononuclear cells (PBMCs), sampled at baseline. The receptors derive from a human donor with classical Hodgkin lymphoma. Both conserved end residues are part of each CDR3. Each record gives: CDR3 DNA, CDR3 protein, clone size, J gene, V gene, D gene. D genes are given only for firm matches. Clone size is given for some rows only: seen once, a few or many times, or a class if the clone is expanded.

TGTGCCAGCAGTTTAGCGGGAGGGCCGAACACCGGGGAGCTGTTTTTT | CASSLAGGPNTGELFF | . | TRBJ2-2 | TRBV28 | TRBD2
TGTGCCAGCAGTTCCCGCGTCTATGGCTACACCTTC | CASSSRVYGYTF | . | TRBJ1-2 | TRBV28 | .
TGTGCCACCAGCAGAATGGGCTCCTACGAGCAGTACTTC | CATSRMGSYEQYF | . | TRBJ2-7 | TRBV15 | .
TGTGCCAGCAGCTTAGTGGGGACACCCTACGAGCAGTACTTC | CASSLVGTPYEQYF | . | TRBJ2-7 | TRBV7-2 | .
TGTGCCAGCACCATAAGGGGGTCTGGGGCCAACGTCCTGACTTTC | CASTIRGSGANVLTF | . | TRBJ2-6 | TRBV9 | .
TGTGCCAGCAGGTACATGAACACTGAAGCTTTCTTT | CASRYMNTEAFF | few | TRBJ1-1 | TRBV13 | .
TGTGCCAGCAGTGAAGCGCTTCGGGGGACCTACGAGCAGTACTTC | CASSEALRGTYEQYF | . | TRBJ2-7 | TRBV6-1 | .
TGTGCCTGGAGTCCCTTAGGAGGGAACCAGCCCCAGCATTTT | CAWSPLGGNQPQHF | few | TRBJ1-5 | TRBV30 | .
TGTGCCAGTAGTTCACGGACAGGGACTAACTATGGCTACACCTTC | CASSSRTGTNYGYTF | . | TRBJ1-2 | TRBV19 | TRBD1
TGTGCCAGCAGTCCCCGACAGGGGTATCAGCCCCAGCATTTT | CASSPRQGYQPQHF | . | TRBJ1-5 | TRBV6-5 | TRBD1
TGCGCCAGCAGCTCCAACAGGGGGCCGGGGTTTACTGGAAACACCATATATTTT | CASSSNRGPGFTGNTIYF | . | TRBJ1-3 | TRBV5-1 | TRBD1
TGTGCCAGCAGCGTTAGCGGGACTCCCTCCTACGAGCAGTACTTC | CASSVSGTPSYEQYF | . | TRBJ2-7 | TRBV7-2 | TRBD2
TGTGCCAGTAGTGCATTACAGGCGCTCTCTGGGGCCAACGTCCTGACTTTC | CASSALQALSGANVLTF | . | TRBJ2-6 | TRBV19 | .
TGTGCCAGCAGTCACCGACAGCCCCCGGCGTTTGAAGCTTTCTTT | CASSHRQPPAFEAFF | . | TRBJ1-1 | TRBV5-8 | .
TGTGCCAGCAGTGACCTGGTAGCGGGTTTCAGAGAGAATGAGCAGTTCTTC | CASSDLVAGFRENEQFF | . | TRBJ2-1 | TRBV6-1 | TRBD2
TGTGCCAGCAGTTACGTGGCAGGGGCCTACGAGCAGTACTTC | CASSYVAGAYEQYF | . | TRBJ2-7 | TRBV6-6 | .
TGTGCCATCACCTCTCTAGCGGGAGATAGCTACAATGAGCAGTTCTTC | CAITSLAGDSYNEQFF | . | TRBJ2-1 | TRBV10-3 | TRBD2
TGTGCCAGCAGCCCAGGACAAGGTAGCTACGAGCAGTACTTC | CASSPGQGSYEQYF | . | TRBJ2-7 | TRBV14 | .
TGTGCCAGCAGCTTTTGGACAGGGGGATTGAACACTGAAGCTTTCTTT | CASSFWTGGLNTEAFF | . | TRBJ1-1 | TRBV7-3 | TRBD1
TGTGCCCGCCGGGAGCTGTTTTTT | CARRELFF | . | TRBJ2-2 | TRBV12-5 | .
TGTGCCAGTAGTCGGGGACAGGAGAGCTATGGCTACACCTTC | CASSRGQESYGYTF | few | TRBJ1-2 | TRBV19 | TRBD1
TGTGCCAGCAGCTTAGTCCCGTACGAGCAGTACTTC | CASSLVPYEQYF | few | TRBJ2-7 | TRBV7-9 | .
TGTGCCAGCACAACCTCGGGACTAGACGGGGCCCCCCTAGGGCAGTACTTC | CASTTSGLDGAPLGQYF | . | TRBJ2-7 | TRBV28 | TRBD2
TGTGCCAGTAGGCGGACTAGCGAAAGCACAGATACGCAGTATTTT | CASRRTSESTDTQYF | . | TRBJ2-3 | TRBV19 | TRBD2
TGTGCCAGCAGTTTAAGACAGTACTATGGCTACACCTTC | CASSLRQYYGYTF | . | TRBJ1-2 | TRBV27 | .
TGTGCCAGCAGTCCGACAGGGTTCGAGCAGTACTTC | CASSPTGFEQYF | . | TRBJ2-7 | TRBV6-5 | TRBD1
TGTGCTAGTTCGGTCTCCTACAATGAGCAGTTCTTC | CASSVSYNEQFF | . | TRBJ2-1 | TRBV12-5 | .
TGTGCCAGCAGTGAAGCGTTTTCGTTAGGTTCGAGCTCCTACGAGCAGTACTTC | CASSEAFSLGSSSYEQYF | . | TRBJ2-7 | TRBV2 | .
TGTGCCAGCAGTCCCGATAGCAATCAGCCCCAGCATTTT | CASSPDSNQPQHF | . | TRBJ1-5 | TRBV6-5 | .
TGTGCCAGCAGAATTCACAGGGCCTCTTATAGCAATCAGCCCCAGCATTTT | CASRIHRASYSNQPQHF | . | TRBJ1-5 | TRBV28 | .
TGTGCCAGCAGTGAATTTGGAAGCGGGAGCTCCGGGGAGCTGTTTTTT | CASSEFGSGSSGELFF | . | TRBJ2-2 | TRBV25-1 | TRBD2